This T cell receptor (beta chain) was observed in a study of early T cells in non-severe SARS-CoV-2 infection. Study-wide background: Bulk RNA isolated from unsorted whole blood underwent sequencing; chains were not paired.

A few counts support this clonotype. MiXCR was run by TCRdb on the 5' RACE reads, yielding one entry per CDR3 protein. Among some 71,000 distinct CDR3 sequences, approximately 12% were seen once, and the ten largest hold roughly 7%. CDR3 size: 15 residues. CDR1 and CDR2 from the germline V gene are SGHTA and FQGTGA. V lost 5 bases, J lost 6 bases, and 16 bases lay in between. The TCR sequence derives from an adult who was a healthcare worker with PCR-confirmed SARS-CoV-2 infection or an uninfected control (not recorded which). Sequenced input: whole blood. J is TRBJ2-2 and V is TRBV7-3, with D tentatively TRBD1 (5 bases). In DNA, the CDR3 is TGTGCCAGCAGCCCCACGCAGGGTTTTGCCGGGGAGCTGTTTTTT. Its protein is CASSPTQGFAGELFF.